The 25 T cell receptor beta chains in this list originate from one sample, sequenced in a study of CD8 T cells in ankylosing spondylitis. TCRdb re-derived calls from the 5' RACE reads in MiXCR, one entry per CDR3 protein. The sample lists 450,000 to 550,000 distinct CDR3 sequences, 5.3% occurring once. Study conclusions and caveats: Ankylosing spondylitis blood seemed to carry a telltale TCR beta motif made of seven or eight highly homologous variants.

These receptors lack a known antigen. The specimen was blood, either unsorted or a sorted T cell fraction (not recorded which). These receptors all come from a male donor with ankylosing spondylitis.

This clonotype was counted at least ten times. V usage is TRBV20-1 and J usage is TRBJ2-7; D assignment may be TRBD1 or TRBD2 (5 bases each). The germline V and J ends were trimmed by 0 bases and 3 bases, with 15 bases remaining between them. Looked up from germline, CDR1 is DFQATT and CDR2 is SNEGSKA (reference sequence). The CDR3 has 15 residues. DNA for the CDR3: TGCAGTGCTAGAGATCAGGCAGGGACGGGCTACGAGCAGTACTTC. Amino acids: CSARDQAGTGYEQYF.

In its sample, this clonotype was seen many times. CDR3 in DNA: TGCGCCAGCAGCTTGGACAGGGGGGTTTTCCATACGCAGTATTTT. It encodes CASSLDRGVFHTQYF. The chain carries TRBV5-1 and TRBJ2-3; 8 bases map to TRBD1. The CDR3 sequence is 15 residues long. Germline V CDR1 and CDR2: SGHRS, YFSETQ. With V trimmed by 0 bases and J by 7 bases, 7 bases remained unmatched.

This clonotype was observed many times. The chain has TRBV6-5 and TRBJ1-4, with 7 bases that match TRBD1. In germline, CDR1 is MNHEY, CDR2 SVGAGI. The length of the CDR3 is 12 residues. The J segment lost 8 bases and the V segment lost 6 bases, leaving 3 bases of the junction unmatched. CDR3 coding DNA: TGTGCCAGCAGAAACAGGGGCGAAAAACTGTTTTTT. As protein: CASRNRGEKLFF.

The CDR3 protein is CSARWGTTEAFF. As DNA, the CDR3 is TGCAGTGCCAGATGGGGAACCACTGAAGCTTTCTTT. The V call is TRBV20-1, the J call TRBJ1-1; D uncertain. The V gene's germline CDR1 is DFQATT and CDR2 SNEGSKA (reference sequence). The CDR3 runs to 12 residues. V lost 6 bases to trimming and J lost 4 bases, with 12 bases between them.

This clonotype was observed a few times. V usage is TRBV18 and J usage is TRBJ2-7; TRBD1 is a possible D gene (5 bases). This CDR3 has 13 amino acids. CDR1 and CDR2 (germline): KGHSH, LQKENI. Trimming removed 2 bases from V and 5 bases from J, with 10 bases in between. The CDR3 loop reads CASSPNQGNEQYF. The CDR3 nucleotides read TGTGCCAGCTCACCAAACCAGGGCAACGAGCAGTACTTC.

Ten or more counts support this clonotype. The chain recombines TRBV7-6 with TRBJ2-3, with D unresolved. The V end lost 2 bases, the J end lost 3 bases, and 12 bases lay between the germline ends. The CDR3 is made up of 15 amino acids. Germline values: CDR1 SGHVS, CDR2 FNYEAQ. The CDR3 nucleotides read TGTGCCAGCAGCTTATCGGGTGTCCTTACAGATACGCAGTATTTT. It is translated as CASSLSGVLTDTQYF.

This clonotype was observed many times. The J gene is TRBJ1-1, the V gene TRBV20-1; TRBD1 matches 8 bases. The CDR3 sequence is 17 residues long. V was clipped by 1 base and J by 1 base; unmatched bases: 11. Looked up from germline, CDR1 is DFQATT and CDR2 is SNEGSKA (reference sequence). The CDR3 spells CSARVGGSGGTNTEAFF. The CDR3 DNA follows: TGCAGTGCTAGAGTGGGTGGGTCAGGGGGCACGAACACTGAAGCTTTCTTT.

This clonotype was recorded at least ten times. The CDR3 coding sequence is TGCAGTGCCAGGACTAGCGGAGATGTCTTTGGGCAGTACTTC. Protein sequence: CSARTSGDVFGQYF. This rearrangement joins TRBV20-1 to TRBJ2-7; 10 nucleotides line up with TRBD2. Germline loops: CDR1 DFQATT, CDR2 SNEGSKA (reference sequence). V lost 6 bases to trimming and J lost 9 bases; unmatched junction nucleotides: 14. This CDR3 comprises 14 residues.

This clonotype was found many times. V and J are TRBV4-2 and TRBJ2-7; the D gene is possibly TRBD2 (6 bases). There are 13 residues in the CDR3. V gave up 3 bases and J gave up 4 bases, with 10 bases separating them. Germline CDR1 and CDR2: LGHNA and YNFKEQ. Here the CDR3 reads CASSQGLLYEQYF. The CDR3, as DNA: TGTGCCAGCAGCCAGGGACTGTTATACGAGCAGTACTTC.

This rearrangement joins TRBV10-2 to TRBJ2-7; tentative D call: TRBD2 (7 bases). Trimming took off 4 bases at V and 6 bases at J, with 13 bases between the two ends. This CDR3 comprises 13 residues. Germline V CDR1 and CDR2: WSHSY, SAAADI. CDR3 DNA sequence: TGCGCCAGCAGTGTGGGGGGGCCGGTCGAGCAGTACTTC. It encodes CASSVGGPVEQYF.

This clonotype was observed at least ten times. The chain carries TRBV7-9 and TRBJ2-1, with 10 bases fitting TRBD1. With V trimmed by 0 bases and J by 7 bases, 6 bases remained unmatched. This CDR3 has 16 amino acids. In germline, CDR1 is SEHNR, CDR2 FQNEAQ (reference sequence). Written as DNA, the CDR3 is TGTGCCAGCAGCTTAGCCAGGACAGGGGGAAAGAATGAGCAGTTCTTC. It codes for CASSLARTGGKNEQFF.

There are many counts of this clonotype. This chain connects TRBV10-3 to TRBJ2-1; 8 nucleotides match TRBD2. Per the germline V gene, CDR1 is ENHRY and CDR2 is SYGVKD. The CDR3 contains 13 residues. Trimming at V came to 8 bases and at J to 5 bases, leaving 5 bases not matched to a gene. The CDR3 sequence is CAIGSGDDNEQFF. Here the CDR3 DNA reads TGTGCCATCGGTAGCGGGGACGACAATGAGCAGTTCTTC.

This clonotype came up a few times. CDR3 protein: CASSLTGASNTGELFF. The CDR3 DNA follows: TGTGCCAGCAGCTTAACGGGTGCTAGCAACACCGGGGAGCTGTTTTTT. V and J are TRBV7-2 and TRBJ2-2; a possible D gene is TRBD2 (5 bases). There are 16 residues in the CDR3. The ends were cut back, 2 bases at V and 2 bases at J, with 12 bases in the middle. Germline V gene sequence: CDR1 SGHTA, CDR2 FQGNSA.

V gene TRBV27 combines with J gene TRBJ2-1; D not resolved. The CDR3 has 13 residues. V lost 3 bases, J lost 6 bases, and 9 bases lay in between. Germline CDR1 and CDR2: MNHEY and SMNVEV (reference sequence). The CDR3 nucleotides read TGTGCCAGCAGTTTCCTCACGAGCAATGAGCAGTTCTTC. Translated: CASSFLTSNEQFF.

The table lists this clonotype with many counts. The chain links TRBV7-2 to TRBJ1-5; D ambiguous. Germline CDR1 SGHTA, CDR2 FQGNSA. Between the trimmed V and J ends, which lost 3 bases and 6 bases, there was a span of 9 bases. CDR3 length equals 13 residues. This CDR3 is CASSFDASQPQHF. The CDR3 coding sequence is TGTGCCAGCAGCTTTGACGCGAGTCAGCCCCAGCATTTT.

This clonotype was seen ten or more times. The genes are TRBV6-1 and TRBJ1-2; 7 nucleotides align to TRBD1. The CDR3 runs to 13 residues. Germline CDR1 and CDR2: MNHNS and SASEGT. Trimming cost V 8 bases and J 9 bases; bases outside gene matches: 12. The CDR3 DNA follows: TGTGCCAGCGGTATGGTAACAGGGGCCCGCTACACCTTC. This gives the protein CASGMVTGARYTF.

This clonotype was counted many times. The rearrangement links TRBV29-1 to TRBJ2-1; 9 bases map to TRBD2. Trimming removed 3 bases from V and 12 bases from J; junction bases left unmatched: 9. CDR1 and CDR2 (germline): SQVTM, ANQGSEA. This CDR3 region has 13 residues. In nucleotides, the CDR3 is TGCAGCGTTGAGGGGCTAGCGGGGAGAGCGCAGTTCTTC. It is translated as CSVEGLAGRAQFF.

At least ten counts were recorded for this clonotype. This chain joins TRBV15 and TRBJ1-5, with 7 bases matching TRBD1. Germline values: CDR1 LNHNV, CDR2 YYDKDF (reference sequence). The J segment lost 3 bases and the V segment lost 2 bases, leaving 7 bases of the junction unmatched. The CDR3 runs to 16 residues. For the CDR3, the DNA is TGTGCCACCAGCAGACACCGGGACAGCTTCAATCAGCCCCAGCATTTT. Its protein is CATSRHRDSFNQPQHF.

The chain couples TRBV7-2 to TRBJ2-7; no clear D gene. The CDR3 is 15 residues long. Looked up from germline, CDR1 is SGHTA and CDR2 is FQGNSA. The V end was cut by 5 bases, the J end by 0 bases, with 14 bases between. CDR3 DNA sequence: TGTGCCAGCAGCCGAATGAGTGGATTCTCCTACGAGCAGTACTTC. Protein product: CASSRMSGFSYEQYF. The complete variable domain, with remaining parts taken from reference TRBV7-2 and TRBJ2-7, reads GAGVSQSPSNKVTEKGKDVELRCDPISGHTALYWYRQSLGQGLEFLIYFQGNSAPDKSGLPSDRFSAERTGGSVSTLTIQRTQQEDSAVYLCASSRMSGFSYEQYFGPGTRLTVT.

This clonotype came up many times. The chain uses TRBV6-2 or TRBV6-3 and TRBJ2-5; TRBD2 matches at 9 bases. After removal of 7 bases from V and 7 bases from J, the junction contained 7 bases not matched to a gene. In germline, CDR1 is MNHEY, CDR2 SVGEGT. The length of the CDR3 is 13 residues. The CDR3 DNA is TGTGCCAGCATGCTAGCGGGGACCCCGACCCAGTACTTC. This gives the protein CASMLAGTPTQYF.

This sequence joins TRBV11-2 and TRBJ1-1; D unresolved. The V gene lost 5 bases and the J gene lost 3 bases, with 19 bases spanning the gap. The CDR3 is 16 amino acids. The germline gives CDR1 SGHAT, CDR2 FQNNGV. In nucleotides, the CDR3 is TGTGCCAGCAGCGAGAACTTTTGGGTAGGATACACTGAAGCTTTCTTT. This sequence encodes CASSENFWVGYTEAFF.

This clonotype was detected ten times or more. The chain is built from TRBV6-2 or TRBV6-3 and TRBJ2-5; possible D gene TRBD1, 6 bases. This CDR3 contains 13 residues. V shed 6 bases and J shed 1 base, with 9 bases lying between them. Germline-derived CDR1 and CDR2 are MNHEY and SVGEGT. For the CDR3, the DNA is TGTGCCAGCAGATACAGGGCCCAAGAGACCCAGTACTTC. As protein: CASRYRAQETQYF.

In this sample, this clonotype turned up a few times. The chain recombines TRBV6-5 with TRBJ2-1; 10 nucleotides line up with TRBD2. This CDR3 comprises 19 residues. V shed 2 bases and J 2 bases; nucleotides not matched to a gene: 12. Germline values: CDR1 MNHEY, CDR2 SVGAGI. The CDR3 DNA sequence: TGTGCCAGCAGTTACCCAGGTAGCGGGAGGTACACGACCTACAATGAGCAGTTCTTC. Its protein is CASSYPGSGRYTTYNEQFF.

The chain combines TRBV6-5 with TRBJ2-7; 8 nucleotides line up with TRBD1. This CDR3 contains 17 residues. Trimming removed 2 bases from V and 7 bases from J; junction bases left unmatched: 16. CDR1 is MNHEY, CDR2 SVGAGI, per germline. In DNA form, the CDR3 reads TGTGCCAGCAGTTACCAAAGGACAGGGCTGGGGTTCGAGGAGCAGTACTTC. This sequence encodes CASSYQRTGLGFEEQYF.

This clonotype was seen many times. The rearrangement joins TRBV18 to TRBJ2-5; TRBD1 matches 8 bases. Germline V gene lookup returns CDR1 KGHSH and CDR2 LQKENI. J was trimmed by 4 bases and V by 6 bases; bases with no gene match: 7. The CDR3 sequence is 14 residues long. The CDR3 loop reads CASSRQGSGETQYF. DNA for the CDR3: TGTGCCAGCTCGCGACAGGGGTCTGGAGAGACCCAGTACTTC.